Below are 4 T cell receptor beta chains sequenced from a single sample in a study of T cell responses to AZD1222 COVID-19 vaccine. Clones were sequenced by immunoSEQ multiplex PCR, and TCRdb holds only the in-frame ones, with some missing. The repertoire consists of around 150,000 clones, with around nine tenths occurring once and the leading ten covering roughly 3.2%. Source: peripheral blood, taken 28 days after the second AZD1222 dose. The receptor source for this set is an adult who received the AZD1222 COVID-19 vaccine.

The chain joins TRBV21-1 to TRBJ2-7; the table's D gene call, TRBD2, was not cross checked with the DNA. TRBV21-1 is described as a pseudogene. The CDR3 totals 15 residues. DNA for the CDR3: TGTGCCAGCATCCTCCGGGGGAGTCACCAATACGAGCAGTACTTC. Protein: CASILRGSHQYEQYF.

The chain combines TRBV27 with TRBJ2-6; D is undetermined. The germline CDR1 and CDR2 sequences are MNHEY and SMNVEV (reference sequence). The CDR3 has 15 residues. Deletions cut 5 bases from V and 2 bases from J, with 10 bases between. The CDR3 DNA sequence: TGTGCCAGCAGTCGCCAGCTTACTGGGGCCAACGTCCTGACTTTC. It codes for CASSRQLTGANVLTF.

The rearrangement uses TRBV27 and TRBJ2-5; 9 nucleotides line up with TRBD2. Germline-derived CDR1 and CDR2 are MNHEY and SMNVEV (reference sequence). The CDR3 covers 15 residues. V gave up 3 bases and J gave up 3 bases; unmatched junction bases: 5. This CDR3 is CASSLREGPEETQYF. CDR3 nucleotides: TGTGCCAGCAGTTTGCGGGAGGGCCCGGAAGAGACCCAGTACTTC.

V gene TRBV5-4 combines with J gene TRBJ1-3; 9 bases align to TRBD1. Trimming took 3 bases from V and 0 from J; bases not matched to a gene: 4. Germline V lookup: CDR1 SGHNT, CDR2 YYREEE (reference sequence). The CDR3 length is 16 residues. As DNA, the CDR3 is TGTGCCAGCAGCTCACAGGGGGCAATCTCTGGAAACACCATATATTTT. It specifies CASSSQGAISGNTIYF.